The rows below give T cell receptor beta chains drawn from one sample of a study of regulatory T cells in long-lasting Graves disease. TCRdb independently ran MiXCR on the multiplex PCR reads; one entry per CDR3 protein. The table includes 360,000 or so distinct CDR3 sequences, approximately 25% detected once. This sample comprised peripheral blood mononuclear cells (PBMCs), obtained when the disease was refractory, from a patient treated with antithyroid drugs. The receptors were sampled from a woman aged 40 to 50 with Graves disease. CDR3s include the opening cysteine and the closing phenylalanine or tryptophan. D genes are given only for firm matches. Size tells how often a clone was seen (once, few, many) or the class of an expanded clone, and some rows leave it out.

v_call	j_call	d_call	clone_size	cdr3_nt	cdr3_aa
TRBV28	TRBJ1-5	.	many	TGTGCCAGCAGTTTATGGAGCCATGACAATCAGCCCCAGCATTTT	CASSLWSHDNQPQHF
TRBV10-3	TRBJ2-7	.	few	TGTGCCATCAGTGAGAGAACATACTACGAGCAGTACTTC	CAISERTYYEQYF
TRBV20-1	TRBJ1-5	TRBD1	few	TGCAGTGCGCAACCGGGACAGGAGCCTTATAGCAATCAGCCCCAGCATTTT	CSAQPGQEPYSNQPQHF
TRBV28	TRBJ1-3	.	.	TGTGCCAGCTCCTCGGATCTTTCTGGAAACACCATATATTTT	CASSSDLSGNTIYF
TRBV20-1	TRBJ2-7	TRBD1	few	TGCAGTGCTCGAAGGACAGGCCTCTCCTACGAGCAGTACTTC	CSARRTGLSYEQYF
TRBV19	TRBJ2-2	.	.	TGTGCCAGCCTCAAACTAGCCGGGGGTACCGGGGAGCTGTTTTTT	CASLKLAGGTGELFF
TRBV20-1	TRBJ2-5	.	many	TGCAGTGCAAGTCAGAGAGAGACCCAGTACTTC	CSASQRETQYF
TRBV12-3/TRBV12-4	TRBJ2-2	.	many	TGTGCCAGCAGTCCCCTAGGGACCCTGGGGAACAAGAACACCGGGGAGCTGTTTTTT	CASSPLGTLGNKNTGELFF
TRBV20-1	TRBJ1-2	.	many	TGCAGTGCCGATCCAGGGATGGAAGGCTACACCTTC	CSADPGMEGYTF
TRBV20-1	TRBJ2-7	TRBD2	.	TGCAGTGCTAGGGGACTAGCGGGAGGCGGCATACCCTACGAGCAGTACTTC	CSARGLAGGGIPYEQYF
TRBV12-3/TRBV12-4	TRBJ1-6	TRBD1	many	TGTGCCAGCAGTTTATCAGGGGGCATCAAATCACCCCTCCACTTT	CASSLSGGIKSPLHF
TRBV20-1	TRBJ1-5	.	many	TGCAGTGCCCGGCGTACTACAGGGTATCAGCCCCAGCATTTT	CSARRTTGYQPQHF
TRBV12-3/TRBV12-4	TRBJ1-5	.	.	TGTGCCAGCAGTTTATGGGGTCCGAGTCAGCCCCAGCATTTT	CASSLWGPSQPQHF
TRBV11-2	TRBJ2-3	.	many	TGTGCCAGCAGCTTAGATCAGGGGTGGATCACAGATACGCAGTATTTT	CASSLDQGWITDTQYF
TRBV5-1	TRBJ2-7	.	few	TGTGCCAGCAGCTTGATGGATCGGGGCGAGCAGTACTTC	CASSLMDRGEQYF
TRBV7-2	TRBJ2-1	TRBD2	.	TGTGCCAGCAGCTCGAGGACTAGCGGGAACAATGAGCAGTTCTTC	CASSSRTSGNNEQFF
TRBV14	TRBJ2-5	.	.	TGTGCCAGCAGCGAAGACAGGGCGGGAGGTGAGACCCAGTACTTC	CASSEDRAGGETQYF
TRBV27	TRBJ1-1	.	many	TGTGCCAGCAGTTTCGCCCGGGGGCATGAGACTGAAGCTTTCTTT	CASSFARGHETEAFF
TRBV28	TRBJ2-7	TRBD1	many	TGTGCCAGCAGTTTCACAGGGGGTCTCAACTACGAGCAGTACTTC	CASSFTGGLNYEQYF
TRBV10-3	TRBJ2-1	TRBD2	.	TGTGCCATCAAAGGGACTAGCGGGAAGGCATACAATGAGCAGTTCTTC	CAIKGTSGKAYNEQFF
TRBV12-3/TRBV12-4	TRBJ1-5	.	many	TGTGCCAGCAGTTTTTCGGGGGCCGGCCAGCCCCAGCATTTT	CASSFSGAGQPQHF
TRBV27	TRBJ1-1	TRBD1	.	TGTGCCAGCAGACGATGGACAGGGGGTACGGATGAAACTTTCTTT	CASRRWTGGTDETFF
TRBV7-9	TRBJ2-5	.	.	TGTGCCAGCAGCTTAGGTGCCAGGGGTGATGAAGAGACCCAGTACTTC	CASSLGARGDEETQYF
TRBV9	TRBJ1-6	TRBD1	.	TGTGCCAGCAGCGCTACTGGGACAGGGAATTCACCCCTCCACTTT	CASSATGTGNSPLHF
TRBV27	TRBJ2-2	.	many	TGTGCCAGCAGTCTTGTATCAGGGTGGCGAACCGGGGAGCTGTTTTTT	CASSLVSGWRTGELFF
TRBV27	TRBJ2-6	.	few	TGTGCCAGCAGTTTTCGGGCAAGGGCCGCTGGGGCCAACGTCCTGACTTTC	CASSFRARAAGANVLTF
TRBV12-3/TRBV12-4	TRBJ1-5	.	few	TGTGCCAGCAGTGCCTGGGGCGCCAATCAGCCCCAGCATTTT	CASSAWGANQPQHF
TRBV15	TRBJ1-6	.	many	TGTGCCACCAGCACGGAAGGGAGTTTTAATTCACCCCTCCACTTT	CATSTEGSFNSPLHF
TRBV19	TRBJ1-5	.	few	TGTGCCAGTAGGGGGTCAGGGGCCAATCAGCCCCAGCATTTT	CASRGSGANQPQHF
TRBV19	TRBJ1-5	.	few	TGTGCCAGTAGTAACAGGACTACATATAGCAATCAGCCCCAGCATTTT	CASSNRTTYSNQPQHF
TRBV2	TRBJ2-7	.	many	TGTGCCAGCAGCGAATTGAGTACAGGTGGCGACGAGCAGTACTTC	CASSELSTGGDEQYF
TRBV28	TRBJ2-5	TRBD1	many	TGTGCCAGCAGTTCGGCAGGGGGAGAGACCCAGTACTTC	CASSSAGGETQYF
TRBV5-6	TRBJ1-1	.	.	TGTGCCAGCAGCGGAAGACGGAACATGAACACTGAAGCTTTCTTT	CASSGRRNMNTEAFF
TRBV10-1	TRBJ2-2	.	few	TGCGCCAGCAGAAACGGGTGGACCGGGGAGCTGTTTTTT	CASRNGWTGELFF
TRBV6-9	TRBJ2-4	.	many	TGTGCCAGCAGTTACCCTGCTCCCACTGGGAAAACGGGGGCCAAAAACATTCAGTACTTC	CASSYPAPTGKTGAKNIQYF
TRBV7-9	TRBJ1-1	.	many	TGTGCCAGCAGCTTAGGAGACCGGAGGGACACTGAAGCTTTCTTT	CASSLGDRRDTEAFF
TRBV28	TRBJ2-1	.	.	TGTGCCAGCAGTTTGTTTTCCTTGCACAATGAGCAGTTCTTC	CASSLFSLHNEQFF
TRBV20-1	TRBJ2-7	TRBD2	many	TGCAGTGCAGACAAGGGGACTAGCGGTGCCTACGAGCAGTACTTC	CSADKGTSGAYEQYF
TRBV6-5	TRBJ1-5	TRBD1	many	TGTGCCAGCAGTTATCCATTAGACAGGGGTAGCAATCAGCCCCAGCATTTT	CASSYPLDRGSNQPQHF